This T cell receptor (beta chain) originates from a study of Tregs in tolerant kidney transplant recipients. The repertoire was sequenced with immunoSEQ multiplex PCR; TCRdb's copy has only in-frame clones and lacks some. This table holds under 55,000 clones. Concerning this clone: What it binds is not known. The read ends 3 residues before the CDR3 terminus; that terminus is restored from the germline J gene.

Findings and caveats of the study: No direct test of biological reproducibility was done here. Tregs expanded with activated donor B cells seemed most donor-specific. Few patients were studied, so findings need validation in larger groups. For some patients, primers changed over time, blocking nucleotide-level comparison.

Germline V gene lookup returns CDR1 KGHSH and CDR2 LQKENI. The CDR3 loop spans 15 amino acids. V lost 2 bases and J lost 4; bases outside the gene matches: 5. This TCR came from a human donor who received a combined kidney and bone marrow transplant. Sequencing was performed on CD4+ T cells from blood, taken before the transplant. The chain carries TRBV18 and TRBJ2-5; 9 bases fit TRBD2. The CDR3 is CASSPGTSQLETQYF. The covered CDR3 bases are TGTGCCAGCTCACCAGGGACTAGCCAATTAGAGACC.